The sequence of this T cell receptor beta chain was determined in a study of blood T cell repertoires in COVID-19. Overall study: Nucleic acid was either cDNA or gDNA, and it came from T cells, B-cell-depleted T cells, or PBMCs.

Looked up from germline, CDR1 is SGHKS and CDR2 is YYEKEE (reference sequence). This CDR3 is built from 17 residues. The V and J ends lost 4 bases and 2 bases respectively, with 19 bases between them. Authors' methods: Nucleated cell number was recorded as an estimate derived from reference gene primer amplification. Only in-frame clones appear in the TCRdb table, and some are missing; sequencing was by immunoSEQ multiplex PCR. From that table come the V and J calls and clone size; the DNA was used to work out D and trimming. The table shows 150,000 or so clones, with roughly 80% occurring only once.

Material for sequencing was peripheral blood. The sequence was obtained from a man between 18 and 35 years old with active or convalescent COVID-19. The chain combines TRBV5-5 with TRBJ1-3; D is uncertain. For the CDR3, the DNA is TGTGCCAGCAGCCCACTATCGGGAGCGGTTGCTGGAAACACCATATATTTT. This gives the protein CASSPLSGAVAGNTIYF.